The rows below give T cell receptor beta chains drawn from one sample of a study of Ad26.COV2.S vaccination and SARS-CoV-2 variants. This table comes from immunoSEQ multiplex PCR, and its TCRdb copy is limited to in-frame clones, with some not included. The sample holds a few hundred thousand clones, 75% to 95% seen once. The material sequenced was peripheral blood, taken in a trial of Ad26.COV2.S vaccine versus placebo. These receptors were obtained from a person aged 18-60 years who received the Ad26.COV2.S COVID-19 vaccine or a placebo. Both conserved end residues are part of each CDR3. Fields, in order: D gene, V gene, J gene, clone size, CDR3 protein, CDR3 DNA. The D gene is left open where the match is weak. Clone size is not always given. Where it is, it says once, few, many or a class for expanded clones.

d_call: -
v_call: TRBV4-3
j_call: TRBJ1-1
clone_size: -
cdr3_aa: CASSQDTGRTEAFF
cdr3_nt: TGCGCCAGCAGCCAAGACACAGGGAGGACTGAAGCTTTCTTT

d_call: -
v_call: TRBV7-2
j_call: TRBJ2-5
clone_size: -
cdr3_aa: CASSLDFPGALKETQYF
cdr3_nt: TGTGCCAGCAGCTTAGATTTTCCGGGGGCCCTTAAAGAGACCCAGTACTTC

d_call: TRBD1
v_call: TRBV4-1
j_call: TRBJ1-6
clone_size: -
cdr3_aa: CASSQEDRGSSPLHF
cdr3_nt: TGCGCCAGCAGCCAAGAGGACAGGGGGAGTTCACCCCTCCACTTT

d_call: -
v_call: TRBV5-1
j_call: TRBJ2-2
clone_size: -
cdr3_aa: CASTLPGAPGELFF
cdr3_nt: TGCGCCAGCACCTTGCCGGGGGCCCCCGGGGAGCTGTTTTTT

d_call: TRBD2
v_call: TRBV4-1
j_call: TRBJ2-1
clone_size: -
cdr3_aa: CASSRTSRLAGDEQFF
cdr3_nt: TGCGCCAGCAGCCGAACCTCCCGACTAGCGGGAGATGAGCAGTTCTTC

d_call: TRBD1
v_call: TRBV9
j_call: TRBJ1-4
clone_size: -
cdr3_aa: CASSASQGVNEKLFF
cdr3_nt: TGTGCCAGCAGCGCCTCCCAGGGGGTGAATGAAAAACTGTTTTTT

d_call: -
v_call: TRBV9
j_call: TRBJ2-3
clone_size: -
cdr3_aa: CASSARQRPSGDTQYF
cdr3_nt: TGTGCCAGCAGCGCGCGACAGAGGCCGAGTGGAGATACGCAGTATTTT

d_call: TRBD2
v_call: TRBV10-1
j_call: TRBJ2-1
clone_size: -
cdr3_aa: CASNSRTSGIGNEQFF
cdr3_nt: TGCGCCAGCAACTCAAGGACTAGCGGGATAGGCAATGAGCAGTTCTTC

d_call: TRBD1
v_call: TRBV3-1/TRBV3-2
j_call: TRBJ1-5
clone_size: -
cdr3_aa: CASSLQQGGTQHF
cdr3_nt: TGTGCCAGCAGCCTACAGCAGGGGGGAACGCAGCATTTT

d_call: -
v_call: TRBV20-1
j_call: TRBJ2-1
clone_size: -
cdr3_aa: CSAREAGEQFF
cdr3_nt: TGCAGTGCTAGAGAAGCGGGTGAGCAGTTCTTC

d_call: -
v_call: TRBV5-1
j_call: TRBJ2-3
clone_size: -
cdr3_aa: CASSLGTQAQDTQYF
cdr3_nt: TGCGCCAGCAGCCTAGGGACCCAGGCACAGGATACGCAGTATTTT

d_call: TRBD2
v_call: TRBV9
j_call: TRBJ2-3
clone_size: once
cdr3_aa: CASSPRLAGIRDTQYF
cdr3_nt: TGTGCCAGCAGCCCCCGACTAGCGGGAATACGAGATACGCAGTATTTT

d_call: -
v_call: TRBV11-2
j_call: TRBJ1-5
clone_size: -
cdr3_aa: CASSLTSNQPQHF
cdr3_nt: TGTGCCAGCAGCTTAACTAGCAATCAGCCCCAGCATTTT

d_call: -
v_call: TRBV15
j_call: TRBJ2-7
clone_size: -
cdr3_aa: CATSRDLGYEQYF
cdr3_nt: TGTGCCACCAGCAGAGATCTCGGGTACGAGCAGTACTTC

d_call: -
v_call: TRBV6-2/TRBV6-3
j_call: TRBJ2-2
clone_size: -
cdr3_aa: CASSYPLPTAPHGELFF
cdr3_nt: TGTGCCAGCAGTTACCCCCTCCCGACAGCCCCGCACGGGGAGCTGTTTTTT

d_call: -
v_call: TRBV4-1
j_call: TRBJ2-1
clone_size: -
cdr3_aa: CASSQEGGVAPYNEQFF
cdr3_nt: TGCGCCAGCAGCCAAGAGGGTGGGGTAGCGCCCTACAATGAGCAGTTCTTC

d_call: TRBD1
v_call: TRBV19
j_call: TRBJ2-3
clone_size: once
cdr3_aa: CASSIAPGTGLHTQYF
cdr3_nt: TGTGCCAGTAGTATCGCTCCGGGGACAGGACTACATACGCAGTATTTT

d_call: TRBD1
v_call: TRBV28
j_call: TRBJ2-2
clone_size: -
cdr3_aa: CASRTGDNTGELFF
cdr3_nt: TGTGCCAGCAGGACAGGGGACAACACCGGGGAGCTGTTTTTT

d_call: -
v_call: TRBV5-1
j_call: TRBJ2-4
clone_size: once
cdr3_aa: CASSPREENIQYF
cdr3_nt: TGCGCCAGCAGCCCGCGCGAGGAAAACATTCAGTACTTC

d_call: -
v_call: TRBV28
j_call: TRBJ2-3
clone_size: -
cdr3_aa: CASSTRSGQYF
cdr3_nt: TGTGCCAGCAGTACTAGGTCAGGGCAGTATTTT

d_call: -
v_call: TRBV6-5
j_call: TRBJ1-2
clone_size: -
cdr3_aa: CASSYSRAGLYGYTF
cdr3_nt: TGTGCCAGCAGTTACTCGAGGGCGGGGCTCTATGGCTACACCTTC

d_call: -
v_call: TRBV19
j_call: TRBJ2-4
clone_size: -
cdr3_aa: CASSRGVTGNKNIQYF
cdr3_nt: TGTGCCAGTAGTAGAGGGGTTACCGGAAATAAAAACATTCAGTACTTC

d_call: -
v_call: TRBV28
j_call: TRBJ2-7
clone_size: -
cdr3_aa: CASSGPDSGKRRSYEQYF
cdr3_nt: TGTGCCAGCAGTGGACCCGATAGCGGAAAGCGGAGGTCCTACGAGCAGTACTTC

d_call: -
v_call: TRBV4-3
j_call: TRBJ1-4
clone_size: -
cdr3_aa: CASSQGRNNEKLFF
cdr3_nt: TGCGCCAGCAGCCAGGGACGGAATAATGAAAAACTGTTTTTT

d_call: -
v_call: TRBV5-4
j_call: TRBJ1-2
clone_size: -
cdr3_aa: CASREQQSSGYTF
cdr3_nt: TGTGCCAGCAGGGAACAACAGTCTTCTGGCTACACCTTC

d_call: TRBD2
v_call: TRBV4-3
j_call: TRBJ2-2
clone_size: -
cdr3_aa: CASSRRQGLAGALGANTGELFF
cdr3_nt: TGCGCCAGCAGCCGCCGACAGGGGCTAGCGGGGGCCCTCGGGGCCAACACCGGGGAGCTGTTTTTT

d_call: TRBD2
v_call: TRBV7-9
j_call: TRBJ2-1
clone_size: few
cdr3_aa: CASSLVGSGTYNEQFF
cdr3_nt: TGTGCCAGCAGCTTAGTGGGTAGCGGGACCTACAATGAGCAGTTCTTC

d_call: TRBD1
v_call: TRBV28
j_call: TRBJ1-1
clone_size: -
cdr3_aa: CASSLPKQGAFSRTEAFF
cdr3_nt: TGTGCCAGCAGTTTGCCAAAACAGGGGGCGTTTTCAAGGACTGAAGCTTTCTTT

d_call: -
v_call: TRBV7-2
j_call: TRBJ2-5
clone_size: -
cdr3_aa: CASSLQNQETQYF
cdr3_nt: TGTGCCAGCAGCCTACAGAATCAAGAGACCCAGTACTTC

d_call: -
v_call: TRBV19
j_call: TRBJ2-3
clone_size: -
cdr3_aa: CASSIGGADTQYF
cdr3_nt: TGTGCCAGTAGTATAGGGGGTGCAGATACGCAGTATTTT

d_call: TRBD2
v_call: TRBV7-8
j_call: TRBJ2-1
clone_size: -
cdr3_aa: CASSYISGGSYNEQFF
cdr3_nt: TGTGCCAGCAGCTATATTAGCGGGGGCTCCTACAATGAGCAGTTCTTC

d_call: TRBD2
v_call: TRBV10-3
j_call: TRBJ2-2
clone_size: -
cdr3_aa: CAISGLAAISTGELFF
cdr3_nt: TGTGCCATCAGTGGACTAGCGGCCATTTCCACCGGGGAGCTGTTTTTT

d_call: -
v_call: TRBV20-1
j_call: TRBJ1-2
clone_size: -
cdr3_aa: CSAVRGDGYTF
cdr3_nt: TGCAGTGCGGTCAGGGGAGATGGCTACACCTTC

d_call: TRBD1
v_call: TRBV7-9
j_call: TRBJ2-3
clone_size: -
cdr3_aa: CASSLRDRYTDTQYF
cdr3_nt: TGTGCCAGCAGCCTCCGGGACAGGTACACAGATACGCAGTATTTT

d_call: -
v_call: TRBV7-9
j_call: TRBJ1-3
clone_size: -
cdr3_aa: CASSFVVSESLGNTIYF
cdr3_nt: TGTGCCAGCAGCTTTGTAGTATCTGAGTCTCTGGGAAACACCATATATTTT

d_call: TRBD1
v_call: TRBV19
j_call: TRBJ1-2
clone_size: -
cdr3_aa: CASSNRGRDGYTF
cdr3_nt: TGTGCCAGTAGTAACAGGGGGCGAGATGGCTACACCTTC

d_call: -
v_call: TRBV6-2/TRBV6-3
j_call: TRBJ2-5
clone_size: -
cdr3_aa: CASSYVSPGETQYF
cdr3_nt: TGTGCCAGCAGTTACGTCAGTCCGGGGGAGACCCAGTACTTC

d_call: -
v_call: TRBV18
j_call: TRBJ2-3
clone_size: once
cdr3_aa: CASSEVTDTQYF
cdr3_nt: TGTGCCAGCTCGGAGGTTACAGATACGCAGTATTTT

d_call: TRBD1
v_call: TRBV6-6
j_call: TRBJ2-2
clone_size: -
cdr3_aa: CASSYDRANTGELFF
cdr3_nt: TGTGCCAGCAGTTACGACAGGGCGAACACCGGGGAGCTGTTTTTT

d_call: -
v_call: TRBV6-2/TRBV6-3
j_call: TRBJ2-7
clone_size: once
cdr3_aa: CASSLRTGTHSYEQYF
cdr3_nt: TGTGCCAGCAGTCTTCGGACCGGGACACATTCCTACGAGCAGTACTTC

d_call: -
v_call: TRBV4-1
j_call: TRBJ2-1
clone_size: -
cdr3_aa: CASSQGRRSSYNEQFF
cdr3_nt: TGCGCCAGCAGCCAAGGGCGGAGGAGCTCCTACAATGAGCAGTTCTTC

d_call: -
v_call: TRBV19
j_call: TRBJ1-1
clone_size: -
cdr3_aa: CASSFDRWGNTEAFF
cdr3_nt: TGTGCCAGTAGCTTTGACAGGTGGGGAAACACTGAAGCTTTCTTT